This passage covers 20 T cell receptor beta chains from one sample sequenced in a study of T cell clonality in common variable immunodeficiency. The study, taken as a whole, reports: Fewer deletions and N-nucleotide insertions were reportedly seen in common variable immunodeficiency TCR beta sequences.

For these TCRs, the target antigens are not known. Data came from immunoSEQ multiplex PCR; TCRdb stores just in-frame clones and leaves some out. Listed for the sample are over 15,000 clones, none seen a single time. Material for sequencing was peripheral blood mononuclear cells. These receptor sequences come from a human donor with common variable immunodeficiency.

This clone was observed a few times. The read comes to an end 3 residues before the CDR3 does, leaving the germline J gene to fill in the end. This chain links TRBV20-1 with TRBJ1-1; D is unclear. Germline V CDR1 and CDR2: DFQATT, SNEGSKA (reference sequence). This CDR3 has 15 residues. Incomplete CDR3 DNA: TGCAGTGCTAGAGAAGTTGGTCGGAGCGGTCTCGAA. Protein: CSAREVGRSGLE. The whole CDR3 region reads CSAREVGRSGLEAFF.

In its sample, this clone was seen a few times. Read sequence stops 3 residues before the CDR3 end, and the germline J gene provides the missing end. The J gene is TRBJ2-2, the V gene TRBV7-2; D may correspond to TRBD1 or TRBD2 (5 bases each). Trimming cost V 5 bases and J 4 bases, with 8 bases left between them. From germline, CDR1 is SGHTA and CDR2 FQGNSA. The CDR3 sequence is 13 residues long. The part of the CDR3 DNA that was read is TGTGCCAGCAGCCAGAGGGGCACCGGGGAG. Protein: CASSQRGTGE. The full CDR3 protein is CASSQRGTGELFF.

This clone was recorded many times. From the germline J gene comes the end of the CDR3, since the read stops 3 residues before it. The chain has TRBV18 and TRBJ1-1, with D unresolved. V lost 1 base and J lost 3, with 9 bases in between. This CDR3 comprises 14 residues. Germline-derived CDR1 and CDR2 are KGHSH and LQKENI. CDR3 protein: CASSPLGRDTEAFF. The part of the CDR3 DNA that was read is TGTGCCAGCTCACCACTAGGTAGGGACACTGAA.

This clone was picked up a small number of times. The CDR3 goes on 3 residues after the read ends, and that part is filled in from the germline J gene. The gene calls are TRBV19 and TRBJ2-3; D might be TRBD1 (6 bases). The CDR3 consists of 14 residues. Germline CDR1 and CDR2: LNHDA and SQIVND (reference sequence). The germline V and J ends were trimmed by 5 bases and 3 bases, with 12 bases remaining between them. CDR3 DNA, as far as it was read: TGTGCCAGTAGTTCTAGGGGGTTAACAGATACG. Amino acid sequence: CASSSRGLTDT. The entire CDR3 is CASSSRGLTDTQYF.

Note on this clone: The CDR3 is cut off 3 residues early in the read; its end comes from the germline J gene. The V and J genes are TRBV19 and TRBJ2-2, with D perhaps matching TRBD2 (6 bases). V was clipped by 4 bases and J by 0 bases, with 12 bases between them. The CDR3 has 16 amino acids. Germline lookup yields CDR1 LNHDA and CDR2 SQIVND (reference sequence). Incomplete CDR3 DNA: TGTGCCAGTAGTAATCCCCGGGGGACGAACACCGGGGAG. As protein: CASSNPRGTNTGE. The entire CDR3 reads CASSNPRGTNTGELFF.

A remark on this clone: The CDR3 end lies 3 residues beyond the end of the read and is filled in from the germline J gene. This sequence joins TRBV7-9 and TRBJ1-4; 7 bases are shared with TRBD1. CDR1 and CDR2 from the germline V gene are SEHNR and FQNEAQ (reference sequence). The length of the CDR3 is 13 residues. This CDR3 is CASSQGQAAELFF. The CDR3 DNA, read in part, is TGTGCCAGCAGCCAAGGACAGGCCGCCGAA.

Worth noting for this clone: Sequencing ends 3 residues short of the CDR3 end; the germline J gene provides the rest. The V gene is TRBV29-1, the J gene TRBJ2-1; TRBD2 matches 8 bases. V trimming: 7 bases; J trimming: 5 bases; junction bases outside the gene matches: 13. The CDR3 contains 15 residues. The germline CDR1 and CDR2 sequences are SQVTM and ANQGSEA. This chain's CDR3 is CSASRGGTENNEQFF. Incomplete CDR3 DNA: TGCAGCGCCTCCCGGGGGGGGACCGAAAACAATGAG.

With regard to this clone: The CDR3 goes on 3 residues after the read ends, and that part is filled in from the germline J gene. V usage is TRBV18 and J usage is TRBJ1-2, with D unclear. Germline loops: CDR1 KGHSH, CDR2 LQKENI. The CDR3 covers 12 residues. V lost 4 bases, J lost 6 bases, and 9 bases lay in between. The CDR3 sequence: CASSRRGDGYTF. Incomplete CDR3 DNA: TGTGCCAGCTCACGGCGGGGAGATGGC.

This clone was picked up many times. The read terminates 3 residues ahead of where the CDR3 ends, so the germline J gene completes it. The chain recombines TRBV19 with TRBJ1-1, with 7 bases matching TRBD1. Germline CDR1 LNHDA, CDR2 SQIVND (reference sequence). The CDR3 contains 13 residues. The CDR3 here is CASSNTRGGEAFF. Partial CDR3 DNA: TGTGCCAGTAGTAACACTCGAGGGGGCGAA.

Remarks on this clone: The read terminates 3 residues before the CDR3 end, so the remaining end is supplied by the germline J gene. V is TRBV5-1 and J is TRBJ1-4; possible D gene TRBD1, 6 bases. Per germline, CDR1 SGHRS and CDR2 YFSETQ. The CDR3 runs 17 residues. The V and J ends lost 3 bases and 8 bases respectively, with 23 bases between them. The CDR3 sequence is CASSSERGTRGGEKLFF. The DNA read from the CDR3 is TGCGCCAGCAGCTCAGAGAGGGGGACCAGGGGAGGGGAAAAA.

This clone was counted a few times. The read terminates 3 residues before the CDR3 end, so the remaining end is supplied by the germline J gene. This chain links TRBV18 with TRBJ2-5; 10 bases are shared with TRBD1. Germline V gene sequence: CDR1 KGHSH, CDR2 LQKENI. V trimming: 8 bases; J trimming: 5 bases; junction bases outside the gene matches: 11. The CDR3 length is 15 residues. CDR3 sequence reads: CASRSGTGVTETQYF. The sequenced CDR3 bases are TGTGCCAGCAGATCCGGGACAGGGGTGACGGAGACC.

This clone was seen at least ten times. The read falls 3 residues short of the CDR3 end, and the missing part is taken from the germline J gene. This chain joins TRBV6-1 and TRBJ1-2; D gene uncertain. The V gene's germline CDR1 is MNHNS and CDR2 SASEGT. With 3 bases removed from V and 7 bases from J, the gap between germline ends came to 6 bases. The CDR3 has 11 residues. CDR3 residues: CASSDASGYTF. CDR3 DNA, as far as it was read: TGTGCCAGCAGTGATGCCAGTGGC.

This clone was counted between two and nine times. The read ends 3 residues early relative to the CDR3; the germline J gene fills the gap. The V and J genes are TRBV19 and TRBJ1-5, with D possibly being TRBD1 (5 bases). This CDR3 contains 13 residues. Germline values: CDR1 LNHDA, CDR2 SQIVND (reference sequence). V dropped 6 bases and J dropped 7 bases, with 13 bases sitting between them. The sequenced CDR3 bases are TGTGCCAGTAGGCTCAGGGTCGGGCAGCCC. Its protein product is CASRLRVGQP. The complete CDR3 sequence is CASRLRVGQPQHF.

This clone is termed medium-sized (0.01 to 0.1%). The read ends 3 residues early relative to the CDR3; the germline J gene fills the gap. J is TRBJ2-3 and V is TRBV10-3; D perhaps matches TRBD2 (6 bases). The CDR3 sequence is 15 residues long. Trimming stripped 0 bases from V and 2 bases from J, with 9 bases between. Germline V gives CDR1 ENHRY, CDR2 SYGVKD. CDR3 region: CAISESGLYTDTQYF. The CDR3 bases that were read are TGTGCCATCAGTGAGTCGGGACTCTACACAGATACG.

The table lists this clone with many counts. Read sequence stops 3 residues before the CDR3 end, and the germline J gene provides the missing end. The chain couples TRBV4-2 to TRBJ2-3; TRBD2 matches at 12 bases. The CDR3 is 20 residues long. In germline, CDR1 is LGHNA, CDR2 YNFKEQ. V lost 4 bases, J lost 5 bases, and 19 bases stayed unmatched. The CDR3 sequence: CASSLIRGWLAGGPGDTQYF. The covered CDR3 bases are TGTGCCAGCAGCCTTATTAGGGGGTGGCTAGCGGGGGGGCCAGGAGATACG.

CDR3 DNA (partial): TGTGCCAGCAGGGGCACGGGACAGGGGGCGAATGGC. Translated: CASRGTGQGANG. The entire CDR3 reads CASRGTGQGANGYTF. This chain uses TRBV6-2 or TRBV6-3 with TRBJ1-2; TRBD1 matches at 12 bases. The CDR3 end falls 3 residues outside the read, so it is completed with the germline J gene. The CDR3 is 15 amino acids. The V and J ends lost 6 bases and 6 bases, in that order; junction bases with no gene match: 8. Germline V gene sequence: CDR1 MNHEY, CDR2 SVGEGT.

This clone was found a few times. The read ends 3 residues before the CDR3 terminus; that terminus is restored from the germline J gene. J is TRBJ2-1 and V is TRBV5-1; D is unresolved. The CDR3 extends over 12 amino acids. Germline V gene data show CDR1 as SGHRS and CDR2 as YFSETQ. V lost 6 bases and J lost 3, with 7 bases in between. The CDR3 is CASTFGYNEQFF. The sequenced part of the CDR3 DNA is TGCGCCAGCACATTCGGCTACAATGAG.

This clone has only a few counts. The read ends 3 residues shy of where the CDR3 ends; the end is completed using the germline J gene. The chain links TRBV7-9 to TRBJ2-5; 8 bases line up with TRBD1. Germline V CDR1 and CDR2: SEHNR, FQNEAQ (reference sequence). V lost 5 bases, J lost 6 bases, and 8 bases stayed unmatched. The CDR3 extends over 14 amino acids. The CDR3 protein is CASSPQGANKTQYF. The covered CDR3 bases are TGTGCCAGCAGCCCTCAGGGGGCCAATAAGACC.

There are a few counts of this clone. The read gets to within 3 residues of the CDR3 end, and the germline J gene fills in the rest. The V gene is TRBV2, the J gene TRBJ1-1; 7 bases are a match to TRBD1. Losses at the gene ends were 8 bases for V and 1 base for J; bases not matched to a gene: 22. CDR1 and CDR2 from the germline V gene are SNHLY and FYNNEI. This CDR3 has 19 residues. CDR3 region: CASRNGYYLSGQWNTEAFF. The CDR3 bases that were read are TGTGCCAGCCGAAACGGATATTACCTATCGGGACAGTGGAACACTGAA.

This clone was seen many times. The CDR3 here is CASSDLGQGRTGAFF. Incomplete CDR3 DNA: TGTGCCAGCAGTGACTTGGGACAGGGGCGGACAGGT. V gene TRBV2 combines with J gene TRBJ1-1; TRBD1 aligns across 10 bases. The read ends 3 residues early relative to the CDR3; the germline J gene fills the gap. This CDR3 is built from 15 residues. Germline CDR1 reads SNHLY; CDR2 reads FYNNEI.